Presented here are 30 T cell receptor beta chains from one specimen sequenced in a study of T cells in Graves' hyperthyroidism and ophthalmopathy. Amplification yielded TCR beta CDR3 regions, with RNA transcripts as the source. During a first-round RT-PCR of the TCR CDR3, the HTBI primer set was used. Each CDR3 protein gets one entry after TCRdb re-called the multiplex PCR reads with MiXCR. The repertoire includes about 520,000 distinct CDR3 sequences, approximately 25% of them detected once, and roughly 10% sits in the top ten. Sample: blood. The receptors shown here come from a woman aged 25 to 45 with Graves' ophthalmopathy.

This clonotype appeared many times. The chain is built from TRBV28 and TRBJ1-1, with 9 nucleotides matching TRBD1. The V and J ends lost 6 bases and 4 bases, in that order; junction bases with no gene match: 9. This CDR3 has 15 residues. Per germline, CDR1 MDHEN and CDR2 SYDVKM. CDR3 in amino acids: CASRVNRGLGTEAFF. The DNA for the CDR3 is TGTGCCAGCAGAGTCAACAGGGGGCTTGGCACTGAAGCTTTCTTT.

This clonotype occurred many times. In DNA form, the CDR3 reads TGTGCCAGCAGTGCCTGGGGTTCGAACACCGGGGAGCTGTTTTTT. Translated: CASSAWGSNTGELFF. This chain links TRBV2 with TRBJ2-2; D is unresolved. V was pared by 4 bases and J by 0 bases, with 9 bases between. The CDR3 covers 15 residues. Germline loops: CDR1 SNHLY, CDR2 FYNNEI.

This clonotype turned up a few times. The chain joins TRBV10-3 to TRBJ1-2, with TRBD1 matching 12 bases. After removal of 10 bases from V and 3 bases from J, the junction contained 6 bases not matched to a gene. Germline values: CDR1 ENHRY, CDR2 SYGVKD. This CDR3 has 14 amino acids. CDR3 loop: CASTGTGGYYGYTF. The CDR3 DNA is TGTGCCAGCACCGGGACAGGGGGCTACTATGGCTACACCTTC.

Regarding this clonotype: A much larger clone differs by one base, so this may be a read error. The chain combines TRBV9 with TRBJ2-2, with D tentatively TRBD1 (6 bases). Germline V gives CDR1 SGDLS, CDR2 YYNGEE. CDR3 size: 16 residues. The CDR3 DNA reads TGTGCCAGCAGCGTAGGAGGGGGACGAGGAACCGGGGAGCTGTGTTTT. Translation: CASSVGGGRGTGELCF.

This clonotype was counted many times. The CDR3 loop reads CASAERGWNIQYF. The DNA of the CDR3 is TGTGCCAGCGCCGAAAGGGGATGGAACATTCAGTACTTC. The chain joins TRBV6-1 to TRBJ2-4; tentative D call: TRBD1 (5 bases). Germline loops: CDR1 MNHNS, CDR2 SASEGT. The CDR3 is 13 residues long. Between the trimmed V and J ends, which lost 8 bases and 7 bases, there was a span of 15 bases.

There are many counts of this clonotype. A junction boundary mismatches the germline segment, possibly from a read error. The chain combines TRBV7-6 with TRBJ2-5; D ambiguous. This CDR3 contains 14 residues. The germline gives CDR1 SGHVS, CDR2 FNYEAQ. The CDR3 protein is CANSLFASGETQYF. The CDR3 region has the DNA TGTGCCAACAGCTTATTCGCCTCGGGAGAGACCCAGTACTTC.

This clonotype was counted ten times or more. The chain is built from TRBV28 and TRBJ1-1; no definite D call. The germline V gene has CDR1 MDHEN and CDR2 SYDVKM. V was shortened by 6 bases and J by 0 bases, with 11 bases between the two germline ends. CDR3 length: 14 amino acids. CDR3 sequence (DNA): TGTGCCAGCAGCCCCGTAGGGTTGAACACTGAAGCTTTCTTT. Translated: CASSPVGLNTEAFF.

The gene calls are TRBV10-3 and TRBJ1-1; no definite D call. Germline assignment: CDR1 ENHRY and CDR2 SYGVKD. The CDR3 runs 13 residues. Trimming left V 3 bases short and J 3 bases short, with 8 bases between. CDR3 amino acids: CAISDFSYTEAFF. The CDR3 nucleotides read TGTGCCATCAGTGACTTCAGTTACACTGAAGCTTTCTTT.

There are many counts of this clonotype. This sequence joins TRBV7-9 and TRBJ2-5; 8 positions match TRBD1. Germline trimming cut 8 bases from V and 3 bases from J; bases unmatched to any gene: 8. From germline, CDR1 is SEHNR and CDR2 FQNEAQ (reference sequence). The CDR3 totals 14 residues. CDR3 amino acids: CASGGQGRKETQYF. The CDR3, as DNA: TGTGCCAGCGGCGGACAGGGACGAAAAGAGACCCAGTACTTC.

This clonotype was picked up a small number of times. The V call is TRBV12-3 or TRBV12-4, the J call TRBJ1-5; D remains ambiguous. The CDR3 has 15 residues. The V end lost 7 bases, the J end lost 0 bases, and 13 bases lay between the germline ends. In DNA form, the CDR3 reads TGTGCCAGCAACTTCGAGGGTCCTAGCAATCAGCCCCAGCATTTT. Translating gives CASNFEGPSNQPQHF.

In nucleotides, the CDR3 is TGTGCCAGCACCTACAGGGTGCTTAGCTATGGCTACACCTTC. It specifies CASTYRVLSYGYTF. This chain links TRBV12-3 or TRBV12-4 with TRBJ1-2; D possibly corresponds to TRBD1 (6 bases). The ends were cut back, 7 bases at V and 4 bases at J, with 16 bases in the middle. The CDR3 covers 14 residues.

The rearrangement joins TRBV14 to TRBJ1-2; 8 nucleotides agree with TRBD1. The J segment lost 8 bases and the V segment lost 2 bases, leaving 7 bases of the junction unmatched. CDR3 length: 14 residues. Germline lookup yields CDR1 SGHDN and CDR2 FVKESK. Here the CDR3 reads CASSQFRTGIGYTF. The CDR3 DNA reads as TGTGCCAGCAGCCAATTCAGGACAGGGATCGGCTACACCTTC.

This clonotype came up many times. The chain recombines TRBV28 with TRBJ2-7; TRBD2 matches 10 bases. The ends lost 11 bases at V and 7 bases at J; junction bases unmatched: 11. Germline CDR1 and CDR2: MDHEN and SYDVKM. The CDR3 spans 13 residues. The CDR3 DNA follows: TGTGCCGGAGTGACTAGCGGGTCCAGTGAGCAGTACTTC. Protein sequence: CAGVTSGSSEQYF.

The chain links TRBV27 to TRBJ1-1, with TRBD1 matching over 8 bases. Germline CDR1 reads MNHEY; CDR2 reads SMNVEV (reference sequence). The CDR3 length is 14 residues. The V and J ends lost 3 bases and 5 bases, in that order; junction bases with no gene match: 5. CDR3 sequence: CASSFMGTGTEAFF. The CDR3 DNA reads TGTGCCAGCAGTTTCATGGGGACAGGAACTGAAGCTTTCTTT.

The chain uses TRBV7-3 and TRBJ2-5; TRBD2 aligns across 7 bases. This CDR3 spans 14 amino acids. V gave up 4 bases and J gave up 7 bases; unmatched junction bases: 9. CDR1 is SGHTA and CDR2 is FQGTGA in the germline V gene. Here the CDR3 reads CASSSGLGDGTQYF. Written as DNA, the CDR3 is TGTGCCAGCAGCTCCGGACTAGGGGATGGGACCCAGTACTTC.

There are many counts of this clonotype. This sequence joins TRBV7-2 and TRBJ2-7; possibly TRBD1 or TRBD2 for D (5 bases each). V dropped 3 bases and J dropped 5 bases, with 14 bases sitting between them. CDR3 size: 14 residues. Germline lookup yields CDR1 SGHTA and CDR2 FQGNSA. The DNA of the CDR3 is TGTGCCAGCAGCTTGGATTTGGGGGTGGACGAGCAGTACTTC. This translates into CASSLDLGVDEQYF.

This clonotype showed up many times. This chain connects TRBV12-3 or TRBV12-4 to TRBJ2-7; TRBD1 matches at 9 bases. The CDR3 runs to 16 residues. J was trimmed by 4 bases and V by 2 bases; bases with no gene match: 9. For the CDR3, the DNA is TGTGCCAGCAGTTTAATCGCGGGACAGGGAAATTACGAGCAGTACTTC. Protein sequence: CASSLIAGQGNYEQYF.

This clonotype was observed a single time. The chain links TRBV9 to TRBJ1-2, with D maybe TRBD1 (6 bases). Germline values: CDR1 SGDLS, CDR2 YYNGEE. This CDR3 has 15 amino acids. Trimming shortened V by 3 bases and J by 0 bases, and 12 bases separated the two germline ends. CDR3 nucleotide sequence: TGTGCCAGCAGCGCACGGACAGTAGCTAACTATGGCTACACCTTC. It encodes CASSARTVANYGYTF. The full variable domain, rest sourced from reference TRBV9 and TRBJ1-2, is DSGVTQTPKHLITATGQRVTLRCSPRSGDLSVYWYQQSLDQGLQFLIQYYNGEERAKGNILERFSAQQFPDLHSELNLSSLELGDSALYFCASSARTVANYGYTFGSGTRLTVV.

This clonotype was seen only a few times. The chain couples TRBV5-1 to TRBJ1-1, with 7 bases identical to TRBD1. The CDR3 spans 13 residues. Trimming removed 1 base from V and 5 bases from J; junction bases left unmatched: 2. Germline V gene lookup returns CDR1 SGHRS and CDR2 YFSETQ. The CDR3, as DNA: TGCGCCAGCAGCTTGACAGGGGAAACTGAAGCTTTCTTT. It specifies CASSLTGETEAFF.

This clonotype showed up many times. The CDR3 loop is CASNLGPTGGEAFF. The CDR3 DNA is TGTGCCAGCAACCTGGGCCCTACAGGGGGTGAAGCTTTCTTT. This rearrangement joins TRBV6-5 to TRBJ1-1, with 8 bases matching TRBD1. There are 14 residues in the CDR3. Germline CDR1 reads MNHEY; CDR2 reads SVGAGI. Trimming cost V 7 bases and J 7 bases; bases outside gene matches: 11.

This clonotype was seen ten or more times. The rearrangement uses TRBV18 and TRBJ1-2; possible D gene TRBD1, 6 bases. In germline, CDR1 is KGHSH, CDR2 LQKENI. This CDR3 contains 13 residues. Trimming left V 0 bases short and J 7 bases short, with 9 bases between. The CDR3 DNA is TGTGCCAGCTCACCACCGACAGGTTTTGGCTACACCTTC. As protein: CASSPPTGFGYTF.

There are many counts of this clonotype. The genes are TRBV20-1 and TRBJ2-7; 7 bases fit TRBD1. The germline CDR1 and CDR2 sequences are DFQATT and SNEGSKA (reference sequence). V shed 6 bases and J 4 bases; nucleotides not matched to a gene: 6. The CDR3 consists of 12 residues. The CDR3 DNA reads as TGCAGTGCCGGGACAGCCTCATACGAGCAGTACTTC. It is translated as CSAGTASYEQYF.

This clonotype was picked up one time. V and J are TRBV20-1 and TRBJ1-1; D call uncertain. CDR1 DFQATT and CDR2 SNEGSKA come from the germline V gene (reference sequence). The V end was cut by 3 bases, the J end by 1 base, with 9 bases between. The length of the CDR3 is 13 residues. As DNA, the CDR3 is TGCAGTGCTAGCCCGGATACGAACACTGAAGCTTTCTTT. This encodes CSASPDTNTEAFF.

Note on this clonotype: The junction does not match germline at one end; this may be a read error. The V call is TRBV10-3, the J call TRBJ2-4; D possibly corresponds to TRBD2 (5 bases). The CDR3 covers 16 residues. Germline lookup yields CDR1 ENHRY and CDR2 SYGVKD. The CDR3 sequence is CAISERAAGVGNIKYF. Here the CDR3 DNA reads TGTGCCATCAGTGAGCGCGCAGCCGGTGTCGGGAACATTAAGTACTTC.

Concerning this clonotype: The conserved phenylalanine or tryptophan normally closing the CDR3 is absent here, so this likely arose from a read error. Because the CDR3's place on the DNA is in doubt, the DNA is left out and the CDR3 is given as listed by TCRdb. V and J are TRBV12-3 or TRBV12-4 and TRBJ2-2; the DNA was not used to check the table's D call, TRBD2. The CDR3 is made up of 16 amino acids, end residues included. CDR3 in amino acids: CASSLSSGGSAGELLL.

There are many counts of this clonotype. The V gene is TRBV27, the J gene TRBJ1-1; maybe TRBD1 (6 bases). The CDR3 spans 13 residues. Trimming shortened V by 4 bases and J by 2 bases, and 8 bases separated the two germline ends. Germline CDR1 MNHEY, CDR2 SMNVEV (reference sequence). CDR3 nucleotides: TGTGCCAGCAGTTCAGGGGACAACACTGAAGCTTTCTTT. Translation: CASSSGDNTEAFF.

This clonotype was counted a few times. The rearrangement joins TRBV6-1 to TRBJ1-1; the D is unclear. Trimming took 6 bases from V and 1 from J, leaving 9 bases between them. The CDR3 length is 13 residues. Germline values: CDR1 MNHNS, CDR2 SASEGT. In DNA, the CDR3 is TGTGCCAGCAGGGATAATACGAACACTGAAGCTTTCTTT. Translation gives CASRDNTNTEAFF.

This clonotype was recorded many times. The chain couples TRBV19 to TRBJ1-1; no reliable D call. The CDR3 has 13 residues. Germline V gene sequence: CDR1 LNHDA, CDR2 SQIVND (reference sequence). With 1 base removed from V and 5 bases from J, the gap between germline ends came to 8 bases. The CDR3: CASSIGYGTEAFF. The CDR3 DNA is TGTGCCAGTAGTATAGGATACGGGACTGAAGCTTTCTTT.

The sample holds a few counts of this clonotype. This chain's CDR3 is CASSQGLTGGEGYTF. The CDR3 coding sequence is TGCGCCAGCAGCCAAGGCTTGACAGGGGGCGAGGGCTACACCTTC. The chain has TRBV4-3 and TRBJ1-2; 10 bases are shared with TRBD1. The V segment lost 1 base and the J segment 8 bases; nucleotides outside the gene matches: 7. The CDR3 is 15 residues long. Germline CDR1 LGHNA, CDR2 YSLEER.

For the CDR3, the DNA is TGTGCCATCAGTGGGGACAGCCGACTCTCCGAGCAGTACTTC. This gives the protein CAISGDSRLSEQYF. The chain employs TRBV10-3 and TRBJ2-7; 7 bases are a match to TRBD1. The CDR3 contains 14 residues. CDR1 is ENHRY, CDR2 SYGVKD, per germline. Trimming at V came to 4 bases and at J to 6 bases, leaving 9 bases not matched to a gene.